This section outlines one T cell receptor (beta chain) sequence together with its context. As yet, its antigen is unknown. The read is 3 residues too short to cover the CDR3 end, so that end is filled in from the germline J gene. The sample comes from a study of Tregs in tolerant kidney transplant recipients. Findings and limits, study-wide: Validation in larger populations is needed because few patients were studied. Donor-specific Treg expansion exceeded global Treg expansion in tolerant patients, suggesting antigen drive. Biological reproducibility was not directly addressed in this study.

Measured with immunoSEQ multiplex PCR; TCRdb has only the in-frame clones, and not every one. Here the sample table reports roughly 53,000 clones. Unstimulated Tregs (CD4+CD25+CD127-) and CD4+CD25- non-Tregs were sorted from PBMCs. This CDR3 has 15 residues. Germline loops: CDR1 SGHRS, CDR2 YFSETQ. Trimming left V 1 base short and J 0 bases short, with 9 bases between. The V gene is TRBV5-1, the J gene TRBJ2-3; D uncertain. The receptor was derived from a human donor who received a combined kidney and bone marrow transplant. Sequences were derived from CD4+ T cells from blood, sampled before the transplant. The CDR3 reads CASSLSVASTDTQYF. The sequenced part of the CDR3 DNA is TGCGCCAGCAGCTTGTCGGTAGCTAGCACAGATACG. The full variable domain, with the rest looked up from reference TRBV5-1 and TRBJ2-3, is KAGVTQTPRYLIKTRGQQVTLSCSPISGHRSVSWYQQTPGQGLQFLFEYFSETQRNKGNFPGRFSGRQFSNSRSEMNVSTLELGDSALYLCASSLSVASTDTQYFGPGTRLTVL.